A selection of T cell receptor beta chains follows, all from one sample in a study of T cells after yellow fever vaccination. MiXCR was run by TCRdb on the 5' RACE reads, yielding one entry per CDR3 protein. The data show 620,000 or so distinct CDR3 sequences, approximately 13% seen once. The specimen comprised PBMCs, sampled on the day of the yellow fever booster vaccination. Receptors were obtained from a man aged 30 to 45 who received the YFV17D yellow fever vaccine. The CDR3 runs from the conserved cysteine through the conserved F or W. The D gene is left open where the match is weak. Only some rows state a clone size, as once, few, many or a class for expanded clones.

J gene,clone size,D gene,V gene,CDR3 protein,CDR3 DNA
TRBJ1-5,few,-,TRBV7-2,CASSLGRAANQPQHF,TGTGCCAGCAGCTTAGGTAGGGCAGCCAATCAGCCCCAGCATTTT
TRBJ2-3,-,-,TRBV7-9,CASSLASPGTDTQYF,TGTGCCAGCAGCTTAGCGAGTCCTGGCACAGATACGCAGTATTTT
TRBJ2-3,few,-,TRBV9,CASSATGSSSTDTQYF,TGTGCCAGCAGCGCAACAGGGTCTTCTAGCACAGATACGCAGTATTTT
TRBJ2-7,few,-,TRBV7-8,CASSLVRTGLYEQYF,TGTGCCAGCAGCTTAGTGCGGACGGGTCTATACGAGCAGTACTTC
TRBJ2-3,few,-,TRBV12-3/TRBV12-4,CASSLVSVKDTQYF,TGTGCCAGCAGTTTAGTGTCAGTTAAAGATACGCAGTATTTT
TRBJ1-6,few,-,TRBV15,CATSRKRTNSPLHF,TGTGCCACCAGCAGAAAAAGGACAAATTCACCCCTCCACTTT
TRBJ2-7,few,TRBD2,TRBV6-5,CASSYLRERSGEQYF,TGTGCCAGCAGTTATCTGCGGGAGAGGAGTGGCGAGCAGTACTTC
TRBJ1-5,-,-,TRBV10-3,CAILEDGPNQPQHF,TGTGCCATCTTAGAGGACGGCCCGAATCAGCCCCAGCATTTT
TRBJ2-2,-,-,TRBV6-1,CASRRMTSTGELFF,TGTGCCAGCAGACGAATGACTAGCACCGGGGAGCTGTTTTTT
TRBJ1-1,few,-,TRBV20-1,CSAYTARAEAFF,TGCAGTGCTTATACAGCGAGGGCTGAAGCTTTCTTT
TRBJ2-5,many,-,TRBV7-2,CASSPGPQETQYF,TGTGCCAGCAGCCCCGGGCCCCAAGAGACCCAGTACTTC
TRBJ1-1,-,TRBD1,TRBV6-5,CASSYRTGRRAEAFF,TGTGCCAGCAGTTACCGGACAGGGAGAAGGGCTGAAGCTTTCTTT
TRBJ2-2,-,TRBD2,TRBV7-3,CASSLKWASGSVNTGELFF,TGTGCCAGCAGCTTAAAGTGGGCTAGCGGGAGCGTGAACACCGGGGAGCTGTTTTTT
TRBJ1-1,-,TRBD1,TRBV29-1,CSGGQGLDTEAFF,TGCAGCGGTGGACAGGGATTGGACACTGAAGCTTTCTTT
TRBJ1-4,few,-,TRBV6-5,CASSYSRPRTNEKLFF,TGTGCCAGCAGTTACTCAAGGCCCAGAACGAATGAAAAACTGTTTTTT
TRBJ2-3,few,TRBD2,TRBV7-9,CASSAILAGVSTDTQYF,TGTGCCAGCAGCGCCATCTTAGCGGGAGTTAGCACAGATACGCAGTATTTT
TRBJ2-2,-,-,TRBV11-2,CASSRSTEENGELFF,TGTGCCAGCAGCCGATCGACCGAAGAGAACGGGGAGCTGTTTTTT
TRBJ2-5,few,TRBD2,TRBV12-3/TRBV12-4,CASSLPSGSKQTQYF,TGTGCCAGCAGTTTACCTAGCGGGAGCAAACAGACCCAGTACTTC
TRBJ2-1,-,-,TRBV27,CASRTEIGYNEQFF,TGTGCCAGCAGGACAGAGATTGGGTACAATGAGCAGTTCTTC
TRBJ1-2,-,TRBD1,TRBV6-5,CASSYSGQGFYYGYTF,TGTGCCAGCAGTTACTCTGGACAGGGGTTCTACTATGGCTACACCTTC
TRBJ2-7,many,TRBD1,TRBV7-9,CASSPLQGAMDEQYF,TGTGCCAGCAGCCCGCTACAGGGGGCTATGGACGAGCAGTACTTC
TRBJ1-1,few,TRBD1,TRBV29-1,CSGIPGQTNF,TGCAGCGGTATACCGGGACAGACCAACTTT
TRBJ1-5,many,TRBD1,TRBV4-3,CASSLTGTNQPQHF,TGCGCCAGCAGCCTGACAGGGACTAATCAGCCCCAGCATTTT
TRBJ2-1,many,-,TRBV5-6,CASSKLQGSGPYEQFF,TGTGCCAGCAGTAAACTACAGGGTTCGGGCCCTTATGAGCAGTTCTTC
TRBJ1-5,-,-,TRBV14,CASSQGPDQPQHF,TGTGCCAGCAGCCAAGGACCGGATCAGCCCCAGCATTTT
TRBJ1-5,-,TRBD1,TRBV3-1,CASSQAPGQGRHSNQPQHF,TGTGCCAGCAGCCAAGCTCCGGGACAGGGGAGGCATAGCAATCAGCCCCAGCATTTT
TRBJ2-5,-,TRBD2,TRBV11-2,CASSLNLAGSETQYF,TGTGCCAGCAGCTTAAACCTAGCGGGTTCAGAGACCCAGTACTTC
TRBJ2-5,-,TRBD1,TRBV27,CASSLLDRQETQYF,TGTGCCAGCAGTTTATTGGACAGGCAAGAGACCCAGTACTTC
TRBJ1-6,few,-,TRBV6-1,CASSQMWSSYNSPLHF,TGTGCCAGCAGTCAAATGTGGAGCTCCTATAATTCACCCCTCCACTTT
TRBJ2-5,few,-,TRBV7-9,CASSLSEWWETQYF,TGTGCCAGCAGCTTATCTGAGTGGTGGGAGACCCAGTACTTC
TRBJ2-1,-,TRBD2,TRBV6-2/TRBV6-3,CASSPPGTSGSDEQFF,TGTGCCAGCAGCCCTCCGGGGACTAGCGGGAGCGATGAGCAGTTCTTC